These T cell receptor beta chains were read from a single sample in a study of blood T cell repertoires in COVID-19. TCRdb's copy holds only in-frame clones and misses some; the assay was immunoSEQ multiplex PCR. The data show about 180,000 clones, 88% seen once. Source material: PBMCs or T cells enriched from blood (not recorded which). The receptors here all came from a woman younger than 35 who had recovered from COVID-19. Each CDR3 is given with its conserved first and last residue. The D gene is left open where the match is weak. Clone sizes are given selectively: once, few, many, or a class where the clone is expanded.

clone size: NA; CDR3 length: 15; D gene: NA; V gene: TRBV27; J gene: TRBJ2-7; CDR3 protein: CASSLRGEPVYEQYF; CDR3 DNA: TGTGCCAGCAGTTTACGGGGTGAACCTGTTTACGAGCAGTACTTC
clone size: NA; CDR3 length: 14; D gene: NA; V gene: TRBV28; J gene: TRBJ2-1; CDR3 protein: CASSSNNPYNEQFF; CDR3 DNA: TGTGCCAGCAGCTCGAACAACCCCTACAATGAGCAGTTCTTC
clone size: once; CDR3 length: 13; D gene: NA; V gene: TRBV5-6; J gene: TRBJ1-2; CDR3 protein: CASSLGQGISYTF; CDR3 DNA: TGTGCCAGCAGCTTGGGTCAGGGCATAAGCTACACCTTC
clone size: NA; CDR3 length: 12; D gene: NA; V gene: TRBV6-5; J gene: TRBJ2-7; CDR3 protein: CASRQVLYEQYF; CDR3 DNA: TGTGCCAGCAGACAGGTCCTCTACGAGCAGTACTTC
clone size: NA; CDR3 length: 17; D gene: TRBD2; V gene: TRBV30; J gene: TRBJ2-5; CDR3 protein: CAWSVLAGGVNWETQYF; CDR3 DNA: TGTGCCTGGAGTGTACTAGCGGGAGGAGTTAATTGGGAGACCCAGTACTTC
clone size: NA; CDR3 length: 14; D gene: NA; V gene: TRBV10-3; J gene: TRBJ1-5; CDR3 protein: CAISTAYSNQPQHF; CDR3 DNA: TGTGCCATCAGTACAGCTTATAGCAATCAGCCCCAGCATTTT
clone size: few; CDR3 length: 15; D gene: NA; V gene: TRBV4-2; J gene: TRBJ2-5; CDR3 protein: CASSQPGEGAETQYF; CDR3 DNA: TGTGCCAGCAGCCAACCGGGAGAAGGGGCGGAGACCCAGTACTTC
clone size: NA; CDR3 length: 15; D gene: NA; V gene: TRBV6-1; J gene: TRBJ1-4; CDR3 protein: CASSELSGSGEKLFF; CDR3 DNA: TGTGCCAGCAGTGAACTATCGGGGTCCGGTGAAAAACTGTTTTTT
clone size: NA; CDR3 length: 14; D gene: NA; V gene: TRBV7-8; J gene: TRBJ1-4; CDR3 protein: CASSLVQPNEKLFF; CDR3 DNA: TGTGCCAGCAGCTTGGTACAGCCTAATGAAAAACTGTTTTTT
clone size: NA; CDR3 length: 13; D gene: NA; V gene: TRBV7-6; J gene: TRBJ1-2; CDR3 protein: CASSPGGAGGYTF; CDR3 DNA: TGTGCCAGCAGCCCCGGGGGGGCAGGTGGCTACACCTTC
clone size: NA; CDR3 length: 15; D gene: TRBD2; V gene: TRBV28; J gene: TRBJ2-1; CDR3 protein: CASSRRGAPYNEQFF; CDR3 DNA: TGTGCCAGCAGTAGGCGGGGGGCCCCCTACAATGAGCAGTTCTTC
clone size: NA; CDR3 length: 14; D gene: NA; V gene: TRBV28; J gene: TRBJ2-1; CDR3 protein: CASTRPTLGNEQFF; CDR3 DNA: TGTGCCAGCACGAGGCCAACCCTAGGCAATGAGCAGTTCTTC
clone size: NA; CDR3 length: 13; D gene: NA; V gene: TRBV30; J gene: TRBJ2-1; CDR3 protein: CAWSVDTYNEQFF; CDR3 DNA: TGTGCCTGGAGTGTAGACACCTACAATGAGCAGTTCTTC
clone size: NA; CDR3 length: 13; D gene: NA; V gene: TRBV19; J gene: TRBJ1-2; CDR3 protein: CASSQDGLGGYTF; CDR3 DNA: TGTGCCAGTAGCCAGGACGGACTCGGAGGCTACACCTTC
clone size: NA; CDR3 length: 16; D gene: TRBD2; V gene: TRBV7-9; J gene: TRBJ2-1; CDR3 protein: CASSYIAGGPYNEQFF; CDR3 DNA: TGTGCCAGCAGCTACATAGCGGGAGGGCCGTACAATGAGCAGTTCTTC
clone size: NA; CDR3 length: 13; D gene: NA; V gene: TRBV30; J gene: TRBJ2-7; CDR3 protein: CAWSSGISYEQYF; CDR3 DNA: TGTGCCTGGAGTTCCGGGATCTCCTACGAGCAGTACTTC
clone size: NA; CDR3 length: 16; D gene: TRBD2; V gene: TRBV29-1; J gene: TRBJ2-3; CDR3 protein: CSVEGASGMRADTQYF; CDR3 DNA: TGCAGCGTTGAAGGAGCTAGCGGGATGAGGGCAGATACGCAGTATTTT
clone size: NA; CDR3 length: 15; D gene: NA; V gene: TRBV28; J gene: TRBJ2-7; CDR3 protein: CASSLLGGTDYEQYF; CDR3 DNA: TGTGCCAGCAGCTTGCTAGGGGGGACAGATTACGAGCAGTACTTC
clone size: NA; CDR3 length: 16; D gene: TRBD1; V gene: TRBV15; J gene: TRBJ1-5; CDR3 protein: CATSRATLTGGQPQHF; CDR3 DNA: TGTGCCACCAGCAGAGCAACCCTTACAGGGGGTCAGCCCCAGCATTTT
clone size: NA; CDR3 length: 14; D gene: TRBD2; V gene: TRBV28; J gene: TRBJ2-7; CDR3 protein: CASSLSGRTYEQYF; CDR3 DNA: TGTGCCAGCAGTCTTAGCGGGAGGACCTACGAGCAGTACTTC